This paragraph reports one T cell receptor beta chain. Its antigen is undetermined. As it was prepared, the TCRbeta library received unique molecular identifiers. Each CDR3 protein is one row after TCRdb ran MiXCR on the PCR reads. The sample includes 100,000 or so distinct CDR3 sequences, 7.5% to 9% seen only once; the top ten take 15% to 20%. The sample originates from a study of T-cell reconstitution after alpha-beta-depleted transplantation in children. Study-wide results and caveats: T-cell counts and diversity were attributed mostly to newly produced T cells one year after transplant. Diversity of TCRbeta at day 60 was high in some patients, arising from surviving recipient T cells and thymic progenitors. In patients about two months after transplant, alpha-beta T cells reportedly arose from several hundred expanded graft clones.

This clonotype originated in a boy under 10 years old with acute lymphoblastic leukemia, due to receive a stem cell transplant. The material was PBMCs, obtained before TCRalphabeta/CD19-depleted stem cell transplant.

As DNA, the CDR3 is TGTGCCAGCACCTTGGGCGGGAAATACAATGAGCAGTTCTTC. Translation: CASTLGGKYNEQFF. This chain uses TRBV7-9 with TRBJ2-1; D is perhaps TRBD2 (6 bases). CDR1 SEHNR and CDR2 FQNEAQ come from the germline V gene (reference sequence). V was shortened by 7 bases and J by 4 bases, with 14 bases between the two germline ends. This CDR3 has 14 residues. Using reference TRBV7-9 and TRBJ2-1 for the parts outside the CDR3, the full variable domain is DTGVSQNPRHKITKRGQNVTFRCDPISEHNRLYWYRQTLGQGPEFLTYFQNEAQLEKSRLLSDRFSAERPKGSFSTLEIQRTEQGDSAMYLCASTLGGKYNEQFFGPGTRLTVL.